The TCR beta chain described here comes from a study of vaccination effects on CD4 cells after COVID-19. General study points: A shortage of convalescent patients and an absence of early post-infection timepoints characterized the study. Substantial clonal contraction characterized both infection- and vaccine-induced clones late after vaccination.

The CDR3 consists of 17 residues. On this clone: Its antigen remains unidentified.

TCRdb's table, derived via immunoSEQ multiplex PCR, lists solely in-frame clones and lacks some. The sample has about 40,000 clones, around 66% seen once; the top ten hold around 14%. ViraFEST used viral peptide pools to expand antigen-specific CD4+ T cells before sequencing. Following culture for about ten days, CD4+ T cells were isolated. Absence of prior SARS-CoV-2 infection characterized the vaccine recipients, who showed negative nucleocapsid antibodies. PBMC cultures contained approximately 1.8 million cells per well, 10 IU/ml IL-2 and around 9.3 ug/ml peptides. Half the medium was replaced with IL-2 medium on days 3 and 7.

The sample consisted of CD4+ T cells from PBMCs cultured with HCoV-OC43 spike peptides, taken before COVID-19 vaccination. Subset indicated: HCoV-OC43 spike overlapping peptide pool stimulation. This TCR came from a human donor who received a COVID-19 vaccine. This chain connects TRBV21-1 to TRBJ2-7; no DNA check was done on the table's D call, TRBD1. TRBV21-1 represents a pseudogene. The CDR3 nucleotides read TGTGCCAGCAGCTTACTTTTCTTAGGACATTGGCTCTACGAGCAGTACTTC. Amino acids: CASSLLFLGHWLYEQYF.